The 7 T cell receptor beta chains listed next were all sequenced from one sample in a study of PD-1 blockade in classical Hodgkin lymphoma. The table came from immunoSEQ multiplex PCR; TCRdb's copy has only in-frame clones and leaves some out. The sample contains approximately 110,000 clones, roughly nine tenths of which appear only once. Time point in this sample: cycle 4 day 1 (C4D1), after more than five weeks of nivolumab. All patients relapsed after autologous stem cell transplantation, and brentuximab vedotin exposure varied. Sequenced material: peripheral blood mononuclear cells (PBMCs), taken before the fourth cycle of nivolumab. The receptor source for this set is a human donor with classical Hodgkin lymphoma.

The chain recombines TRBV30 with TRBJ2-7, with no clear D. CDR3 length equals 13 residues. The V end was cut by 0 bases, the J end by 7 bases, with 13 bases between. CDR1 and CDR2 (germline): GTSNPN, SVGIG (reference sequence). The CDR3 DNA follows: TGTGCCTGGAGTGTACGGACCGAAGGAGAGCAGTACTTC. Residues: CAWSVRTEGEQYF.

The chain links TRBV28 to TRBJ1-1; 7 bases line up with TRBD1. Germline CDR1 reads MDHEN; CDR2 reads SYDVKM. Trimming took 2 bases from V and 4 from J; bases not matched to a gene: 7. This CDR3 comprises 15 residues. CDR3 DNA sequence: TGTGCCAGCAGTTTAGGGCAGGGGGGCGGCACTGAAGCTTTCTTT. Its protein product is CASSLGQGGGTEAFF.

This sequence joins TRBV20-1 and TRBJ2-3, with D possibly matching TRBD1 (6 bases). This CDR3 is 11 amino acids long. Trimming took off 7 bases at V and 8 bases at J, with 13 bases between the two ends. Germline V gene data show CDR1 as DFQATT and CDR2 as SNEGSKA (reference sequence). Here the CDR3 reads CSGRDKRTQYF. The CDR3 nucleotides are TGCAGTGGTCGGGACAAACGTACGCAGTATTTT.

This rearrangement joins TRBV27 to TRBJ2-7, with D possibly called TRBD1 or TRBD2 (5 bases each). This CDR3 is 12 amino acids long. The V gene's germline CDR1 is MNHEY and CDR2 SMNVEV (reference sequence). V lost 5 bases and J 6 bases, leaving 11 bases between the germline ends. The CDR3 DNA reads TGTGCCAGCAGTACATGGGACGGCGAGCAGTACTTC. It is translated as CASSTWDGEQYF.

The DNA of the CDR3 is TGTGCCAGCAGCCCGGGACAGGGACCTGGCTACACCTTC. Translation: CASSPGQGPGYTF. The V and J genes are TRBV6-6 and TRBJ1-2, with 9 bases fitting TRBD1. Trimming cost V 6 bases and J 7 bases; bases outside gene matches: 6. CDR3 length: 13 residues. Germline assignment: CDR1 MNHNY and CDR2 SVGAGI (reference sequence).

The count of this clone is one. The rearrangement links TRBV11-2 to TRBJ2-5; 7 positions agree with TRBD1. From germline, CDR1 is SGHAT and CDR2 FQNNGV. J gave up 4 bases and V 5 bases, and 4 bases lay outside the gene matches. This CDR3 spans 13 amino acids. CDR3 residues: CASSPDRAETQYF. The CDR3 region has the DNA TGTGCCAGCAGCCCAGACAGGGCAGAGACCCAGTACTTC.

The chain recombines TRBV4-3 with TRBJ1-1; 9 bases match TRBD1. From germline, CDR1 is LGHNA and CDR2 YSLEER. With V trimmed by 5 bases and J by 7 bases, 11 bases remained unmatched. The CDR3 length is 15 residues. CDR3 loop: CASSSLTGGTGEAFF. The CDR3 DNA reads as TGCGCCAGCAGCTCCTTAACAGGGGGCACAGGTGAAGCTTTCTTT.